The 5 T cell receptor beta chains in this list originate from one sample, sequenced in a study of beta chain features in type 1 diabetes. Every isolated RNA sample was fully reverse transcribed, so sequencing captured expressed TCRB transcripts. Using immunoSEQ multiplex PCR, the repertoire was profiled, and TCRdb retains in-frame clones only, with some absent. This table holds over 150,000 clones, under 13% found once. The antigens for these receptors are not known. Notes on the study in general: Patients with Type 1 diabetes showed moderately but significantly shorter TCRB CDR3s in all four CD4+ subsets.

Material: central memory CD4+ T cells from blood. These receptors were collected from a man aged 25-45 years with type 1 diabetes.

V usage is TRBV11-2 and J usage is TRBJ2-7, with D possibly TRBD2 on 6 matching bases. The germline V and J ends were trimmed by 0 bases and 2 bases, with 11 bases remaining between them. CDR1 and CDR2 from the germline V gene are SGHAT and FQNNGV. CDR3 length equals 15 residues. In nucleotides, the CDR3 is TGTGCCAGCAGCTTAGAACCGGGACTGACCTACGAGCAGTACTTC. Translated: CASSLEPGLTYEQYF.

The rearrangement uses TRBV28 and TRBJ2-5; 9 bases are shared with TRBD1. This CDR3 spans 14 amino acids. The germline CDR1 and CDR2 sequences are MDHEN and SYDVKM. V trimming: 7 bases; J trimming: 4 bases; junction bases outside the gene matches: 7. This CDR3 reads CASIQQGAGETQYF. In DNA form, the CDR3 reads TGTGCCAGCATTCAACAGGGGGCCGGAGAGACCCAGTACTTC.

V and J are TRBV4-2 and TRBJ2-4; unclear D gene. Germline V lookup: CDR1 LGHNA, CDR2 YNFKEQ. The length of the CDR3 is 16 residues. The V gene lost 0 bases and the J gene lost 1 base, with 10 bases spanning the gap. The CDR3: CASSQELIGAKNIQYF. CDR3 sequence (DNA): TGTGCCAGCAGCCAAGAGCTTATCGGGGCCAAAAACATTCAGTACTTC.

The chain recombines TRBV30 with TRBJ2-1; 8 bases line up with TRBD2. Germline-derived CDR1 and CDR2 are GTSNPN and SVGIG (reference sequence). CDR3 length equals 12 residues. Trimming removed 5 bases from V and 6 bases from J; junction bases left unmatched: 3. The CDR3 DNA sequence: TGTGCCTGGGCGGGAGGAGGCAATGAGCAGTTCTTC. Translated, it gives CAWAGGGNEQFF.

The rearrangement links TRBV5-1 to TRBJ2-7, with D possibly matching TRBD1 (5 bases). The CDR3 totals 15 residues. V was trimmed by 1 base and J by 6 bases, leaving 17 bases between them. The germline CDR1 and CDR2 sequences are SGHRS and YFSETQ. CDR3 nucleotides: TGCGCCAGCAGCTTGTATGGGGCAACGAACTTCGAGCAGTACTTC. Its translation is CASSLYGATNFEQYF.